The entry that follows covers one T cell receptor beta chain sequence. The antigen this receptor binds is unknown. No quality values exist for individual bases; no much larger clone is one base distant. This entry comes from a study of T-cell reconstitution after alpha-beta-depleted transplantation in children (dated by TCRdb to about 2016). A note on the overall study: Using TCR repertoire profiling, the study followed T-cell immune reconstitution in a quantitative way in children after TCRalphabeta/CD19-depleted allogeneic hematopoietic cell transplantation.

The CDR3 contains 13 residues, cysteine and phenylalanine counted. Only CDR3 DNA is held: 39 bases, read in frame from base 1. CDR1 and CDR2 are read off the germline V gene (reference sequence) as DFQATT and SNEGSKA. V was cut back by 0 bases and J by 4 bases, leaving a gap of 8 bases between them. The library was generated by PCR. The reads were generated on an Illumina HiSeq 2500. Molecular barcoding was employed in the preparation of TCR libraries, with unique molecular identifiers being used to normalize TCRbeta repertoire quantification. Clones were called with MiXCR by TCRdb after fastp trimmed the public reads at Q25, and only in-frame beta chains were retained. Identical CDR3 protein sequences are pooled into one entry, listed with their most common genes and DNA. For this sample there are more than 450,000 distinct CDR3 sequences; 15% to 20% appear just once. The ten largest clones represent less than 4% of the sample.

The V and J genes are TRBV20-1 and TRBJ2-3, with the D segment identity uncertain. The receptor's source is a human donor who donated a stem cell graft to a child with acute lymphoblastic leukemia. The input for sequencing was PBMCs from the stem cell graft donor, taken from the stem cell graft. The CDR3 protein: CSAREWFADTQYF. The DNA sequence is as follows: TGCAGTGCTAGAGAATGGTTCGCAGATACGCAGTATTTT.